This T cell receptor (beta chain) is from a study of T cells in Graves' hyperthyroidism and ophthalmopathy. This clonotype was observed a handful of times. Its antigen is not known. Disease duration under 2 months; hyperthyroidism patients were aged 18 to 65. Thyroid ultrasound and orbital computed tomography, with clinical symptoms and serum thyroxine and TRAb, informed diagnoses. The source material, RNA transcripts, was used to amplify TCR beta CDR3 regions. A first-round RT-PCR of the TCR CDR3 used the HTBI primer set. MiXCR, applied by TCRdb to the multiplex PCR reads, yields one record per CDR3 protein. The sample lists about 290,000 distinct CDR3 sequences, 10% to 15% occurring once. The CDR3 is 14 residues long. Germline V gene sequence: CDR1 LNHDA, CDR2 SQIVND (reference sequence). Trimming cost V 6 bases and J 4 bases, with 15 bases left between them. Study-wide findings and caveats: With a median lead of around 6.7 months before onset, the model predicted ophthalmopathy.

The TCR sequence derives from a young woman with Graves' hyperthyroidism that later progressed to Graves' ophthalmopathy. The chain recombines TRBV19 with TRBJ2-5, with D possibly TRBD1 on 6 matching bases. The sequenced sample consisted of blood. Here the CDR3 reads CASSLRRTVETQYF. DNA of the CDR3: TGTGCCAGTAGCCTCCGAAGGACAGTAGAGACCCAGTACTTC. Variable domain in full (rest from reference TRBV19 and TRBJ2-5): DGGITQSPKYLFRKEGQNVTLSCEQNLNHDAMYWYRQDPGQGLRLIYYSQIVNDFQKGDIAEGYSVSREKKESFPLTVTSAQKNPTAFYLCASSLRRTVETQYFGPGTRLLVL.